These T cell receptor beta chains were read from a single sample in a study of T cells in localized non-small cell lung cancer. Sequenced by immunoSEQ multiplex PCR; TCRdb stores in-frame clones only, minus some. The sample yields about 5,900 clones, around 25% seen once. Here the sequenced sample was lung tumor tissue, taken before any cancer treatment. These TCRs come from a female donor older than 55 with stage I lung adenocarcinoma. CDR3s include the opening cysteine and the closing phenylalanine or tryptophan. The D gene is left open where the match is weak. Clone size appears in some rows only: once, few, many, or a class for an expanded clone.

j_call | d_call | v_call | clone_size | cdr3_nt | cdr3_aa
TRBJ2-7 | . | TRBV19 | once | TGTGCCAGTAGTAGCCAGGGTCATGGCGAGCAGTACTTC | CASSSQGHGEQYF
TRBJ2-7 | TRBD1 | TRBV19 | . | TGTGCCAGTAGTATTTTGACAGGGTGGGAGCAGTACTTC | CASSILTGWEQYF
TRBJ1-1 | . | TRBV12-2 | . | TGTGCAAGTCGCTCCCGAGGGGGGGTAGAGAACACTGAAGCTTTCTTT | CASRSRGGVENTEAFF
TRBJ2-3 | TRBD2 | TRBV4-1 | . | TGCGCCAGCAGCCAAGCCTCACCTCAAGCGGGGAGCACAGATACGCAGTATTTT | CASSQASPQAGSTDTQYF
TRBJ2-1 | TRBD2 | TRBV4-1 | few | TGCGCCAGCAGCCAACTACTAGCGATAGGTTCCTACAATGAGCAGTTCTTC | CASSQLLAIGSYNEQFF
TRBJ2-3 | . | TRBV30 | . | TGTGCCTGGAGTGTCGGGACACTCACAGATACGCAGTATTTT | CAWSVGTLTDTQYF
TRBJ1-2 | . | TRBV11-3 | . | TGTGCCAGCAGCTTAGTAATACGGGAAGTAGCCAACTATGGCTACACCTTC | CASSLVIREVANYGYTF
TRBJ1-2 | . | TRBV11-3 | few | TGTGCCAGCAGCCGAGACCGGGGCGGTGATGGCTACACCTTC | CASSRDRGGDGYTF
TRBJ2-1 | TRBD2 | TRBV9 | few | TGTGCCAGCAGCATATATGGGACTAGCGGGGCGAGGAATGAGCAGTTCTTC | CASSIYGTSGARNEQFF
TRBJ1-1 | . | TRBV30 | few | TGTGCCTGGCGTCATAACACTGAAGCTTTCTTT | CAWRHNTEAFF